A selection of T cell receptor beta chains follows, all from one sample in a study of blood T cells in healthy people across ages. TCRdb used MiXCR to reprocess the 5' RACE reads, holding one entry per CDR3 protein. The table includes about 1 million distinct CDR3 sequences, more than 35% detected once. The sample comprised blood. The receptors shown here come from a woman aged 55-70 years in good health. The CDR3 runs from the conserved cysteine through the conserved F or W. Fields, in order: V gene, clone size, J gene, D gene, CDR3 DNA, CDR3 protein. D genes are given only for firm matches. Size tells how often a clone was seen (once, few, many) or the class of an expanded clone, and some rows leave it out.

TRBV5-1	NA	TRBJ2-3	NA	TGCGCCAGCAGCTTGGAGTTCGGATCCACAGATACGCAGTATTTT	CASSLEFGSTDTQYF
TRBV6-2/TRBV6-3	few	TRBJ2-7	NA	TGTGCCAGCAAGAAGGGAGGGCAGTACTTC	CASKKGGQYF
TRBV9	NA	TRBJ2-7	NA	TGTGCCAGCAGCGTAGCGGGGGAGACCTCCTACAATGAGCAGTACTTC	CASSVAGETSYNEQYF
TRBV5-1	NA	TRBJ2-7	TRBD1	TGCGCCAGCAGCGACCGGACAGGCTTCGGATCCTACGAGCAGTACTTC	CASSDRTGFGSYEQYF
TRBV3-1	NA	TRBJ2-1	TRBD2	TGTGCCAGCAGCCTCTCCGGGACTAGAGGCAATGAGCAGTTCTTC	CASSLSGTRGNEQFF
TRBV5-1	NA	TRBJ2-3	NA	TGCGCCAGCAGCTTGGTGACAGGCACAGATGCGCAGTATTTT	CASSLVTGTDAQYF
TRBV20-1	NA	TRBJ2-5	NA	TGCAGTGCTCCCCTTGGGGGTGCCCGGGAGACCCAGTACTTC	CSAPLGGARETQYF
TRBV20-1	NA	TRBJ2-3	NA	TGCAGTGCTAGAGATCTCTTGGGTATCCGGACAGATACGCAGTATTTT	CSARDLLGIRTDTQYF
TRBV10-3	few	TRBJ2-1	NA	TGTGCCATCAGGACGGACTCCGACCTCAATGAGCAGTTCTTC	CAIRTDSDLNEQFF
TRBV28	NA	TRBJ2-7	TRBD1	TGTGCCAGCAGTGTAGGGACAGGGGCCTTATACGAGCAGTACTTC	CASSVGTGALYEQYF
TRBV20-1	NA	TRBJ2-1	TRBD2	TGCAGTGCTGATGCCGGGACTAGCGGATACAATGAGCAGTTCTTC	CSADAGTSGYNEQFF
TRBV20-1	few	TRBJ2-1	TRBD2	TGCAGTGCTAGAGGACTAGCCACTGAGCAGTTCTTC	CSARGLATEQFF
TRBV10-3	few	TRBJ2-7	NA	TGTGCCATCATTCACAAAAAAAGACTTCTTACCTACGAGCAGTACTTC	CAIIHKKRLLTYEQYF
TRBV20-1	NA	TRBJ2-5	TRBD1	TGCAGTGCTAGGGGGACAGGCCAAGAGACCCAGTACTTC	CSARGTGQETQYF
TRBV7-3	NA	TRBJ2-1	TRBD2	TGTGCCAGCAGACTAGCGGGGACCACCTACAATGAGCAGTTCTTC	CASRLAGTTYNEQFF
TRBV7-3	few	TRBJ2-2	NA	TGTGCCAGCAGCTTAATTGCGAAAACCGGGGAGCTGTTTTTT	CASSLIAKTGELFF
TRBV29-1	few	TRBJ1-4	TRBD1	TGCAGCATAGGACAGGGAGGGGGAAAACTGTTTTTT	CSIGQGGGKLFF
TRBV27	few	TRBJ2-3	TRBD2	TGTGCCAGCAGTTTACGGGGACTAGCGACAGTAACAGATACGCAGTATTTT	CASSLRGLATVTDTQYF
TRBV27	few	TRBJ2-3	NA	TGTGCCAGCAGTTTTAACCCGCAGTATTTT	CASSFNPQYF
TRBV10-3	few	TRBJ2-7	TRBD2	TGTGCCATCAGTGAAACTAGCGGGACGGGGGAGGGGCAGTACTTC	CAISETSGTGEGQYF
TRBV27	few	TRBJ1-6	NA	TGTGCCAGCAGTTTATTTTCAGGGGAGAATTCACCCCTCCACTTT	CASSLFSGENSPLHF
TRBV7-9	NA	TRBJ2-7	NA	TGTGCCAGCAGCACGGGACTTTCCTCCGACGAGCAGTACTTC	CASSTGLSSDEQYF
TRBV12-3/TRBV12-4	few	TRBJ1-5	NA	TGTGCCAGCAGTTTGGGAGGCCGCAATCAGCCCCAGCATTTT	CASSLGGRNQPQHF
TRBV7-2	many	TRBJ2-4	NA	TGTGCCAGCAGCTTAGCAGGCTCCAAAAACATTCAGTACTTC	CASSLAGSKNIQYF
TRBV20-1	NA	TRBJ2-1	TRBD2	TGCAGTGCTAGAGCCGGGACTAGCCCAGGTCGTGAGCAGTTCTTC	CSARAGTSPGREQFF
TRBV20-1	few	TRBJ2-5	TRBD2	TGCAGTGCTAGGACTAGCGGAAGAAAAGAGACCCAGTACTTC	CSARTSGRKETQYF
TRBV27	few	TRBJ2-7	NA	TGTGCCAGCAGTAACGGAGGGGTCCTCTACGAGCAGTACTTC	CASSNGGVLYEQYF
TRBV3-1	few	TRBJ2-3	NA	TGTGCCAGCAGCCGGGTAAACACAGATACGCAGTATTTT	CASSRVNTDTQYF
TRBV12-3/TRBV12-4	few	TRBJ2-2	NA	TGTGCCAGCAGGAGGGTAACCGGGGAGCTGTTTTTT	CASRRVTGELFF
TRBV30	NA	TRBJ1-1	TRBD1	TGTGCCTGGGGACAGGAGAACACTGAAGCTTTCTTT	CAWGQENTEAFF
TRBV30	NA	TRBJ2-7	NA	TGTGCCTGGAGTCTGGACTCCTACGAGCAGTACTTC	CAWSLDSYEQYF
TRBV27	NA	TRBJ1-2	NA	TGTGCCAGCAGAGGGGTGGTAGGCTACACCTTC	CASRGVVGYTF
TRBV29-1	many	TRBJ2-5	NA	TGCAGCGTTGAACACAACCAAGAGACCCAGTACTTC	CSVEHNQETQYF
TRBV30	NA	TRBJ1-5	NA	TGTGCCTGGAGTCGGGCGGGGACCGGCAATCAGCCCCAGCATTTT	CAWSRAGTGNQPQHF
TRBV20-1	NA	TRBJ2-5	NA	TGCAGTGCTAGAGATAACGCCCCGGCGGAGGAGACCCAGTACTTC	CSARDNAPAEETQYF
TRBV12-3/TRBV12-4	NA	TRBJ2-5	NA	TGTGCCAGCAGTTTTTCTACCCAATGGGAGACCCAGTACTTC	CASSFSTQWETQYF
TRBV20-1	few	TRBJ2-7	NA	TGCAGTGCTACCCCCCTTAGCGGAGGGCCCTACGAGCAGTACTTC	CSATPLSGGPYEQYF
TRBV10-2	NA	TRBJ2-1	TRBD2	TGCGCCAGCAGTGATCAAGCGGGAGGGAAGAATGAGCAGTTCTTC	CASSDQAGGKNEQFF
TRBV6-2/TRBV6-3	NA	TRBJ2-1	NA	TGTGCCAGCAGTTACTCTACTAAGTCGAGCAGCTCCTACAATGAGCAGTTCTTC	CASSYSTKSSSSYNEQFF
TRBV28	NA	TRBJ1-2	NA	TGTGCCAGCAACCTTGGGGGGCCTGGCTATGGCTACACCTTC	CASNLGGPGYGYTF
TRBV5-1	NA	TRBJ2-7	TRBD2	TGCGCCAGCAGCTTGGTTGGCCTAGCGGGAGTTAACGAGCAGTACTTC	CASSLVGLAGVNEQYF
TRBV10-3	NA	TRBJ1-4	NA	TGTGCCATCAGTGATCGCAGGTGGGATGAAAAACTGTTTTTT	CAISDRRWDEKLFF
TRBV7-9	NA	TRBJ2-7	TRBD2	TGTGCCAGCAGCTCACCGGGACTAGCGCACGAGCAGTACTTC	CASSSPGLAHEQYF
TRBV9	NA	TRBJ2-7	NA	TGTGCCGGCAGCGCCACGGGGGTCTCCTACAATGAGCAGTACTTC	CAGSATGVSYNEQYF
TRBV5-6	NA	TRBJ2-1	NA	TGTGCCAGCAGCCCGCTACGACAGGTTCGCGGTGAGCAGTTCTTC	CASSPLRQVRGEQFF
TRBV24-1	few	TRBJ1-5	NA	TGTGCCACCAGTGAGGCAGGAGCATCTCAGCCCCAGCATTTT	CATSEAGASQPQHF
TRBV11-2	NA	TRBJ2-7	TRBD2	TGTGCCAGCAGTTACCGACTAGCGGGAATAGGCGAGCAGTACTTC	CASSYRLAGIGEQYF
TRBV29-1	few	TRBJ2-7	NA	TGCAGCGTTGGTGACAACTCCTACGAGCAGTACTTC	CSVGDNSYEQYF
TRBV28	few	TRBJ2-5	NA	TGTGCCAGCAGTTCCACAACAGGGTTAGAGACCCAGTACTTC	CASSSTTGLETQYF
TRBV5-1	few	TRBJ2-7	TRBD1	TGCGCCAGCAGCTTGGAATGGACAGGGGGCTACGAGCAGTACTTC	CASSLEWTGGYEQYF
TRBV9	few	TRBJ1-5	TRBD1	TGTGCCAGCAGCGTAGAGACAGGGGGAAACAATCAGCCCCAGCATTTT	CASSVETGGNNQPQHF
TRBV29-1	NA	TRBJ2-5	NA	TGCAGCGTTGATCCGGGAGTCCTCCAAGAGACCCAGTACTTC	CSVDPGVLQETQYF
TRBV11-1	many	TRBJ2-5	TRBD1	TGTGCCAGCAGGGGGACAGGGGCGAGGACCCAGTACTTC	CASRGTGARTQYF
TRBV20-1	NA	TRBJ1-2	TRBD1	TGCAGTGCTACCGGACAGGAGTATGGCTACACCTTC	CSATGQEYGYTF
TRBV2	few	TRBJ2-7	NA	TGTGCCAGCAGTGAACAACAGTACGAGCAGTACTTC	CASSEQQYEQYF